Below are 18 T cell receptor beta chains sequenced from a single sample in a study of blood T cell repertoires in COVID-19. Produced via immunoSEQ multiplex PCR; TCRdb's table is partial and in-frame only. The sample carries some 96,000 clones, 88% recorded once. The sequenced material came from peripheral blood. The receptor source for this set is a human donor in a cohort sampled during active COVID-19.

The chain joins TRBV30 to TRBJ1-2; 9 nucleotides agree with TRBD1. The J segment lost 4 bases and the V segment lost 3 bases, leaving 3 bases of the junction unmatched. Germline loops: CDR1 GTSNPN, CDR2 SVGIG (reference sequence). This CDR3 spans 13 amino acids. The CDR3 protein is CAWSETGGYGYTF. CDR3 bases: TGTGCCTGGAGCGAGACAGGGGGCTATGGCTACACCTTC.

DNA of the CDR3: TGTGCCAGCAGCTTAGGGGGGACAGGGGCTTACACCGGGGAGCTGTTTTTT. Protein: CASSLGGTGAYTGELFF. The V gene is TRBV11-3, the J gene TRBJ2-2; 10 positions agree with TRBD1. The CDR3 totals 17 residues. V was pared by 1 base and J by 3 bases, with 5 bases of the junction left unmatched. Germline CDR1 and CDR2: SGHNT and YENEEA.

This chain links TRBV3-1 (or the pseudogene TRBV3-2) with TRBJ1-6; 8 bases match TRBD1. In germline, CDR1 is LGHDT, CDR2 YNNKEL (reference sequence). This CDR3 has 17 amino acids. With V trimmed by 1 base and J by 3 bases, 5 bases remained unmatched. DNA for the CDR3: TGTGCCAGCAGCCAAGGAGGCAGGGGGCTCTATAATTCACCCCTCCACTTT. Translating gives CASSQGGRGLYNSPLHF.

This chain links TRBV5-5 with TRBJ1-4, with D uncertain. The CDR3 has 15 amino acids. CDR1 is SGHKS and CDR2 is YYEKEE in the germline V gene (reference sequence). V gave up 4 bases and J gave up 5 bases, with 15 bases separating them. CDR3 in DNA: TGTGCCAGCAGCACAGACAACCTCCCGAATGAAAAACTGTTTTTT. It specifies CASSTDNLPNEKLFF.

This rearrangement joins TRBV6-5 to TRBJ1-3; TRBD1 might be the D (6 bases). Germline lookup yields CDR1 MNHEY and CDR2 SVGAGI. The CDR3 length is 15 residues. Between the trimmed V and J ends, which lost 4 bases and 4 bases, there was a span of 14 bases. Here the CDR3 reads CASSSSGGAGNTIYF. The CDR3 nucleotides read TGTGCCAGCAGTTCCTCCGGGGGGGCAGGAAACACCATATATTTT.

This clone came up a few times. The chain employs TRBV14 and TRBJ1-5, with D uncertain. CDR1 is SGHDN, CDR2 FVKESK, per germline. V was clipped by 3 bases and J by 2 bases, with 8 bases between them. This CDR3 spans 14 amino acids. In DNA, the CDR3 is TGTGCCAGCAGCCACGGCGCGGGCAATCAGCCCCAGCATTTT. This gives the protein CASSHGAGNQPQHF. Full variable domain (remainder filled in from reference TRBV14 and TRBJ1-5): EAGVTQFPSHSVIEKGQTVTLRCDPISGHDNLYWYRRVMGKEIKFLLHFVKESKQDESGMPNNRFLAERTGGTYSTLKVQPAELEDSGVYFCASSHGAGNQPQHFGDGTRLSIL.

This chain connects TRBV5-5 to TRBJ2-3, with 13 bases identical to TRBD2. CDR1 SGHKS and CDR2 YYEKEE come from the germline V gene (reference sequence). The V and J ends lost 1 base and 6 bases, in that order; junction bases with no gene match: 5. The CDR3 consists of 16 residues. The CDR3 nucleotides are TGTGCCAGCAGCTTGACTGGACTAGCGGGAGTCGATACGCAGTATTTT. This encodes CASSLTGLAGVDTQYF.

The rearrangement uses TRBV11-2 and TRBJ1-1; weak D call: TRBD1 (5 bases). V lost 2 bases and J 0 bases, leaving 7 bases between the germline ends. This CDR3 spans 14 amino acids. From germline, CDR1 is SGHAT and CDR2 FQNNGV. The CDR3 nucleotides read TGTGCCAGCAGCTTACGGGGGATGAACACTGAAGCTTTCTTT. It codes for CASSLRGMNTEAFF.

The V call is TRBV28, the J call TRBJ2-1; TRBD1 is a possible D gene (7 bases). Germline assignment: CDR1 MDHEN and CDR2 SYDVKM. The CDR3 extends over 12 amino acids. V lost 8 bases and J lost 8, with 13 bases in between. The CDR3 nucleotides are TGTGCCAGCCAGGGGGGTTGGGATGAGCAGTTCTTC. Translation gives CASQGGWDEQFF. The full variable domain, rest sourced from reference TRBV28 and TRBJ2-1, is DVKVTQSSRYLVKRTGEKVFLECVQDMDHENMFWYRQDPGLGLRLIYFSYDVKMKEKGDIPEGYSVSREKKERFSLILESASTNQTSMYLCASQGGWDEQFFGPGTRLTVL.

This clone has a handful of counts. The chain links TRBV4-2 to TRBJ1-2; 9 positions match TRBD1. J lost 2 bases, V lost 0 bases, and 10 bases had no gene match. The CDR3 sequence is 18 residues long. CDR1 is LGHNA and CDR2 is YNFKEQ in the germline V gene. This CDR3 is CASSQDPDRGRGNYGYTF. CDR3 in DNA: TGTGCCAGCAGCCAAGATCCGGACAGGGGCCGGGGGAACTATGGCTACACCTTC.

The chain is built from TRBV6-2 or TRBV6-3 and TRBJ2-7; TRBD2 might be the D (5 bases). Trimming took off 2 bases at V and 3 bases at J, with 17 bases between the two ends. This CDR3 is 16 amino acids long. Germline V lookup: CDR1 MNHEY, CDR2 SVGEGT. In DNA form, the CDR3 reads TGTGCCAGCAGTTACGTCCCTAGCAGATCTTTCTACGAGCAGTACTTC. Translation: CASSYVPSRSFYEQYF.

The chain uses TRBV6-5 and TRBJ1-6, with D maybe TRBD1 (6 bases). Germline-derived CDR1 and CDR2 are MNHEY and SVGAGI. Trimming stripped 8 bases from V and 9 bases from J, with 11 bases between. This CDR3 spans 12 amino acids. CDR3 sequence: CASHTGTSPLHF. DNA for the CDR3: TGTGCCAGCCATACAGGGACTTCACCCCTCCACTTT.

The CDR3 DNA sequence: TGTGCCAGTCGTCAGGGACAGACCTACGAGCAGTACTTC. This codes for CASRQGQTYEQYF. The chain carries TRBV2 and TRBJ2-7; 7 nucleotides line up with TRBD1. This CDR3 spans 13 amino acids. After removal of 9 bases from V and 2 bases from J, the junction contained 7 bases not matched to a gene. Germline CDR1 is SNHLY and CDR2 is FYNNEI.

The chain couples TRBV5-4 to TRBJ1-1; D unclear. V was trimmed by 0 bases and J by 3 bases, leaving 6 bases between them. Germline V gene data show CDR1 as SGHNT and CDR2 as YYREEE (reference sequence). This CDR3 has 13 residues. This chain's CDR3 is CASSLEQDTEAFF. In DNA, the CDR3 is TGTGCCAGCAGCTTGGAGCAGGACACTGAAGCTTTCTTT.

The rearrangement joins TRBV19 to TRBJ2-2; TRBD2 matches at 12 bases. With 3 bases clipped from V and 0 bases from J, the junction kept 14 bases outside the gene matches. Germline lookup yields CDR1 LNHDA and CDR2 SQIVND (reference sequence). This CDR3 has 21 amino acids. In DNA, the CDR3 is TGTGCCAGTAGTATCGGGACAGGGCAGGGACTAGCGGGCCCGAACACCGGGGAGCTGTTTTTT. This codes for CASSIGTGQGLAGPNTGELFF.

The CDR3 DNA sequence: TGTGCCAGCAGCTTGGGACAGGGGCAAGAGACCCAGTACTTC. Residues: CASSLGQGQETQYF. The chain joins TRBV11-3 to TRBJ2-5; 10 nucleotides match TRBD1. The V and J ends lost 3 bases and 2 bases, in that order; junction bases with no gene match: 0. CDR3 length: 14 residues. Germline V CDR1 and CDR2: SGHNT, YENEEA.

The chain uses TRBV27 and TRBJ1-1; 7 bases are a match to TRBD1. The J segment lost 7 bases and the V segment lost 1 base, leaving 6 bases of the junction unmatched. CDR1 is MNHEY, CDR2 SMNVEV, per germline (reference sequence). The CDR3 is 14 residues long. CDR3 coding DNA: TGTGCCAGCAGTTTATTGACAGGGCAGGATGAAGCTTTCTTT. Translation gives CASSLLTGQDEAFF.

The gene calls are TRBV15 and TRBJ2-7; a possible D gene is TRBD1 (5 bases). This CDR3 has 15 residues. Trimming took 1 base from V and 3 from J, leaving 13 bases between them. CDR1 is LNHNV and CDR2 is YYDKDF in the germline V gene (reference sequence). The CDR3 sequence is CATSRASGQGYEQYF. For the CDR3, the DNA is TGTGCCACCAGCAGAGCCTCTGGGCAGGGCTACGAGCAGTACTTC. Filled out from reference TRBV15 and TRBJ2-7, the complete variable domain reads DAMVIQNPRYQVTQFGKPVTLSCSQTLNHNVMYWYQQKSSQAPKLLFHYYDKDFNNEADTPDNFQSRRPNTSFCFLDIRSPGLGDTAMYLCATSRASGQGYEQYFGPGTRLTVT.